These 18 T cell receptor beta chains share one sample of origin, sequenced in a study of blood T cell repertoires in COVID-19. TCRdb's copy holds only in-frame clones and misses some; the assay was immunoSEQ multiplex PCR. The sample has about 310,000 clones, 90% seen once. The source material was peripheral blood. These receptor sequences come from a woman aged 40-49 years with COVID-19, enrolled during active disease.

The chain is built from TRBV15 and TRBJ1-3, with 10 bases lining up with TRBD1. V trimming: 3 bases; J trimming: 0 bases; junction bases outside the gene matches: 2. Germline CDR1 and CDR2: LNHNV and YYDKDF (reference sequence). This CDR3 region has 16 residues. In nucleotides, the CDR3 is TGTGCCACCAGCAGGGACAGGGGGTCCTCTGGAAACACCATATATTTT. It yields the protein CATSRDRGSSGNTIYF.

This rearrangement joins TRBV6-5 to TRBJ2-5; 8 positions match TRBD2. This CDR3 comprises 14 residues. Germline V gene sequence: CDR1 MNHEY, CDR2 SVGAGI. The ends lost 8 bases at V and 5 bases at J; junction bases unmatched: 10. The CDR3 nucleotides are TGTGCCAGCGCCGGCCTCGGCGGGGGGGAGACCCAGTACTTC. Its translation is CASAGLGGGETQYF.

The chain links TRBV18 to TRBJ1-5; D remains ambiguous. V shed 2 bases and J shed 7 bases, with 9 bases lying between them. Germline lookup yields CDR1 KGHSH and CDR2 LQKENI. The CDR3 is 13 amino acids. The CDR3 DNA is TGTGCCAGCTCACCAGGCGAGGAGCAGCCCCAGCATTTT. Protein product: CASSPGEEQPQHF.

This chain links TRBV4-3 with TRBJ1-1, with 9 nucleotides matching TRBD1. This CDR3 is built from 14 residues. The germline V gene has CDR1 LGHNA and CDR2 YSLEER. V lost 3 bases and J lost 3; bases outside the gene matches: 2. CDR3 amino acids: CASSQTGGDTEAFF. The CDR3 DNA follows: TGCGCCAGCAGCCAGACAGGGGGTGACACTGAAGCTTTCTTT.

The chain combines TRBV29-1 with TRBJ1-1, with D maybe TRBD1 (6 bases). Germline-derived CDR1 and CDR2 are SQVTM and ANQGSEA. V shed 0 bases and J shed 1 base, with 12 bases lying between them. CDR3 size: 15 residues. CDR3 bases: TGCAGCGTTGAAGATCATTGGGACAAGAACACTGAAGCTTTCTTT. Protein sequence: CSVEDHWDKNTEAFF. The full variable domain, completed using reference TRBV29-1 and TRBJ1-1, is SAVISQKPSRDICQRGTSLTIQCQVDSQVTMMFWYRQQPGQSLTLIATANQGSEATYESGFVIDKFPISRPNLTFSTLTVSNMSPEDSSIYLCSVEDHWDKNTEAFFGQGTRLTVV.

The chain is built from TRBV28 and TRBJ2-7; the D gene is possibly TRBD2 (6 bases). The CDR3 covers 14 residues. V lost 5 bases, J lost 0 bases, and 11 bases lay in between. Germline CDR1 is MDHEN and CDR2 is SYDVKM. CDR3 region: CASSPGTLSYEQYF. The DNA for the CDR3 is TGTGCCAGCAGTCCCGGGACTCTCTCCTACGAGCAGTACTTC.

This rearrangement joins TRBV7-3 to TRBJ2-2; TRBD2 agrees at 11 bases. Trimming at V came to 2 bases and at J to 1 base, leaving 6 bases not matched to a gene. Germline CDR1 and CDR2: SGHTA and FQGTGA. This CDR3 contains 18 residues. CDR3 in amino acids: CASSLGAGTSGNTGELFF. CDR3 DNA: TGTGCCAGCAGCTTAGGGGCCGGGACTAGCGGGAACACCGGGGAGCTGTTTTTT.

The chain couples TRBV19 to TRBJ2-7; D possibly corresponds to TRBD2 (6 bases). This CDR3 has 15 amino acids. Trimming removed 1 base from V and 3 bases from J, with 13 bases in between. In germline, CDR1 is LNHDA, CDR2 SQIVND (reference sequence). In DNA form, the CDR3 reads TGTGCCAGTAGTATAGGGACGGGGGAGAGCTACGAGCAGTACTTC. Its protein is CASSIGTGESYEQYF.

J is TRBJ2-3 and V is TRBV29-1; D gene uncertain. Deletions cut 3 bases from V and 0 bases from J, with 4 bases between. The germline gives CDR1 SQVTM, CDR2 ANQGSEA. CDR3 length: 12 amino acids. The CDR3 here is CSVDRSTDTQYF. For the CDR3, the DNA is TGCAGCGTTGACAGAAGCACAGATACGCAGTATTTT.

This rearrangement joins TRBV7-2 to TRBJ1-2; D is undetermined. The CDR3 has 15 amino acids. V lost 1 base to trimming and J lost 8 bases, with 17 bases between them. Germline V lookup: CDR1 SGHTA, CDR2 FQGNSA. This CDR3 is CASSLVPVTSWGYTF. The CDR3 bases are TGTGCCAGCAGCTTAGTCCCGGTTACCTCATGGGGCTACACCTTC.

The chain joins TRBV4-3 to TRBJ1-2, with 9 positions matching TRBD1. From germline, CDR1 is LGHNA and CDR2 YSLEER. Trimming removed 0 bases from V and 0 bases from J; junction bases left unmatched: 11. The CDR3 covers 19 residues. CDR3 DNA sequence: TGCGCCAGCAGCCAAGAGATCCCGGGACAGGGAAGCCCTAACTATGGCTACACCTTC. Residues: CASSQEIPGQGSPNYGYTF.

The V and J genes are TRBV27 and TRBJ2-1; 10 bases are a match to TRBD1. The germline gives CDR1 MNHEY, CDR2 SMNVEV (reference sequence). V shed 4 bases and J 9 bases; nucleotides not matched to a gene: 12. The CDR3 runs to 16 residues. CDR3 bases: TGTGCCAGCAGTTCGGACAGGGGGAGGGGGATCGTTGAGCAGTTCTTC. This codes for CASSSDRGRGIVEQFF.

The genes are TRBV7-3 and TRBJ2-2; 7 bases are a match to TRBD1. The CDR3 is made up of 17 amino acids. Trimming removed 1 base from V and 1 base from J; junction bases left unmatched: 6. The V gene's germline CDR1 is SGHTA and CDR2 FQGTGA. CDR3 coding DNA: TGTGCCAGCAGCTTAATGCCAACAGGGGTGAACACCGGGGAGCTGTTTTTT. This gives the protein CASSLMPTGVNTGELFF.

In this sample, this clone turned up once. The V and J genes are TRBV5-1 and TRBJ2-3, with unresolved D. The V end was cut by 2 bases, the J end by 4 bases, with 11 bases between. This CDR3 spans 14 amino acids. CDR1 and CDR2 from the germline V gene are SGHRS and YFSETQ. The DNA for the CDR3 is TGCGCCAGCAGCTTAACAGCCGCCCCAGATACGCAGTATTTT. Its translation: CASSLTAAPDTQYF.

The chain has TRBV5-1 and TRBJ1-3; 7 nucleotides match TRBD1. The CDR3 is 16 residues long. The germline V gene has CDR1 SGHRS and CDR2 YFSETQ. Germline trimming cut 0 bases from V and 3 bases from J; bases unmatched to any gene: 6. In nucleotides, the CDR3 is TGCGCCAGCAGCTTGGCAGACAGGGAACTTGGAAACACCATATATTTT. As protein: CASSLADRELGNTIYF. Supplemented by reference TRBV5-1 and TRBJ1-3, the full variable domain reads KAGVTQTPRYLIKTRGQQVTLSCSPISGHRSVSWYQQTPGQGLQFLFEYFSETQRNKGNFPGRFSGRQFSNSRSEMNVSTLELGDSALYLCASSLADRELGNTIYFGEGSWLTVV.

This chain connects TRBV20-1 to TRBJ1-1; D uncertain. Trimming took 7 bases from V and 5 from J, leaving 8 bases between them. This CDR3 has 10 residues. The germline V gene has CDR1 DFQATT and CDR2 SNEGSKA (reference sequence). The CDR3 protein is CSGERTEAFF. Here the CDR3 DNA reads TGCAGTGGGGAGCGGACTGAAGCTTTCTTT.

This clone was detected only once. The gene calls are TRBV19 and TRBJ2-6; 8 bases are shared with TRBD1. The CDR3 runs to 17 residues. The germline V gene has CDR1 LNHDA and CDR2 SQIVND (reference sequence). Losses at the gene ends were 3 bases for V and 1 base for J; bases not matched to a gene: 5. The CDR3 is CASSIDRGRSGANVLTF. CDR3 nucleotide sequence: TGTGCCAGTAGTATCGACAGGGGCAGGTCTGGGGCCAACGTCCTGACTTTC. The variable domain in full, with the rest retrieved from reference TRBV19 and TRBJ2-6, is DGGITQSPKYLFRKEGQNVTLSCEQNLNHDAMYWYRQDPGQGLRLIYYSQIVNDFQKGDIAEGYSVSREKKESFPLTVTSAQKNPTAFYLCASSIDRGRSGANVLTFGAGSRLTVL.

The rearrangement links TRBV7-3 to TRBJ2-1; no definite D call. The ends were cut back, 7 bases at V and 6 bases at J, with 7 bases in the middle. CDR1 is SGHTA and CDR2 is FQGTGA in the germline V gene. The CDR3 totals 11 residues. CDR3 in DNA: TGTGCCAGCACCTCCGGCAATGAGCAGTTCTTC. This sequence encodes CASTSGNEQFF.